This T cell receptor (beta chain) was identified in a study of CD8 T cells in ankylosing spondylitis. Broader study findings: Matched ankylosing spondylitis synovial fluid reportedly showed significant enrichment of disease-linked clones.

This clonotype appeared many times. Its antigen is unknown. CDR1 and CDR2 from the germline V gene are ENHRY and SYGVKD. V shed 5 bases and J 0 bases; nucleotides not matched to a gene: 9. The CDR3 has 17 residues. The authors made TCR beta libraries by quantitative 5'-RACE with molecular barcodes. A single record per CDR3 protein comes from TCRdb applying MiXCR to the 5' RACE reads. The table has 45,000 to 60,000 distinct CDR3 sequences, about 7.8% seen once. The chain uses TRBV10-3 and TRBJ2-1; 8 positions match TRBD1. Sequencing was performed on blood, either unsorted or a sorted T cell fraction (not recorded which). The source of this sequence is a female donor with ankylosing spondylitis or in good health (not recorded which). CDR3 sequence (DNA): TGTGCCATCAGTTCCGGGACAGGTTCAAGCTCCTACAATGAGCAGTTCTTC. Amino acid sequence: CAISSGTGSSSYNEQFF.